This record looks at one T cell receptor beta chain sequence and its context. Profiled with immunoSEQ multiplex PCR; TCRdb holds only in-frame clones, not every one. The table records some 54,000 clones, 91% of them present only once. This record belongs to a study of blood T cell repertoires in COVID-19. Study-wide background: Researchers got acute and convalescent COVID-19 samples from the United States, Italy and Spain. Sources were T cells, B-cell-depleted T cells, or PBMCs; the material itself was cDNA or gDNA.

V was shortened by 10 bases and J by 0 bases, with 19 bases between the two germline ends. The CDR3 is made up of 17 amino acids. The germline V gene has CDR1 MDHEN and CDR2 SYDVKM. Sequencing used peripheral blood. V and J are TRBV28 and TRBJ2-6; D may be TRBD1 (5 bases). The source is a man aged 60 to 75 with acute or convalescent COVID-19. The CDR3 region is CATLGALLSSGANVLTF. CDR3 in DNA: TGTGCCACACTTGGGGCCCTATTGTCCTCTGGGGCCAACGTCCTGACTTTC.